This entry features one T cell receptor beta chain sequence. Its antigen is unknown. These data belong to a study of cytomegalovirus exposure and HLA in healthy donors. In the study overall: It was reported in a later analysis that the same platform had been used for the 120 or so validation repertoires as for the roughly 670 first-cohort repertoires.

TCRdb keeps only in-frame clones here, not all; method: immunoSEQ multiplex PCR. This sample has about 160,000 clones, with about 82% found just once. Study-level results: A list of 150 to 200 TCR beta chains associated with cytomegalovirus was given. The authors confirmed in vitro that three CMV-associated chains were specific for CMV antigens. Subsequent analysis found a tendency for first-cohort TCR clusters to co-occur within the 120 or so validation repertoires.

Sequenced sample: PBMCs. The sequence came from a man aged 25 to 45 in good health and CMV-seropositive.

CDR3 amino acids: CASSPFLSGGGYGYTF. CDR3 nucleotides: TGTGCCAGCAGCCCCTTCCTGTCAGGGGGCGGCTATGGCTACACCTTC. V is TRBV5-4 and J is TRBJ1-2, with 8 positions matching TRBD1. Trimming at V came to 4 bases and at J to 4 bases, leaving 12 bases not matched to a gene. Germline CDR1 reads SGHNT; CDR2 reads YYREEE (reference sequence). This CDR3 region has 16 residues. Together with reference TRBV5-4 and TRBJ1-2, the CDR3 gives the full variable domain: ETGVTQSPTHLIKTRGQQVTLRCSSQSGHNTVSWYQQALGQGPQFIFQYYREEENGRGNFPPRFSGLQFPNYSSELNVNALELDDSALYLCASSPFLSGGGYGYTFGSGTRLTVV.